This is a list of T cell receptor beta chains from one sample in a study of cytomegalovirus exposure and HLA in healthy donors. The assay was immunoSEQ multiplex PCR, and TCRdb's table has in-frame clones only and misses some. Here the sample spans approximately 160,000 clones, about 71% being singletons. Sequenced material: PBMCs. All receptors derive from a man aged 45-65 years in good health and CMV-seronegative. CDR3s include the opening cysteine and the closing phenylalanine or tryptophan. Fields, in order: J gene, D gene, clone size, V gene, CDR3 length, CDR3 protein, CDR3 DNA. D genes are given only for firm matches. For some rows the clone size is stated as once, few or many, or as a class when expanded; others skip it.

>TRBJ1-1|NA|NA|TRBV2|13
CASIMTDFSEAFF
TGTGCCAGCATTATGACAGATTTCTCTGAAGCTTTCTTT
>TRBJ1-2|NA|NA|TRBV28|15
CASSGSGGLYYGYTF
TGTGCCAGCAGTGGGTCGGGGGGTCTGTACTATGGCTACACCTTC
>TRBJ2-3|NA|few|TRBV7-3|19
CASSLGDRFSGSRADTQYF
TGTGCCAGCAGCTTAGGGGATAGATTCTCAGGGTCACGTGCAGATACGCAGTATTTT
>TRBJ2-7|NA|NA|TRBV7-3|13
CASSHGRGRGQYF
TGTGCCAGCAGCCACGGCAGGGGACGCGGGCAGTACTTC
>TRBJ1-1|TRBD1|NA|TRBV18|15
CASSRQGDGDTEAFF
TGTGCCAGCTCAAGACAGGGGGATGGGGACACTGAAGCCTTCTTT
>TRBJ1-1|NA|NA|TRBV29-1|14
CSVVPGGLNTEAFF
TGCAGCGTTGTCCCCGGAGGGCTTAACACTGAAGCTTTCTTT
>TRBJ2-7|TRBD1|NA|TRBV12-5|14
CASGLTGIRYEQYF
TGTGCTAGTGGTCTGACAGGGATTCGGTACGAGCAGTACTTC
>TRBJ2-3|NA|NA|TRBV2|15
CASSEGRVSTDTQYF
TGTGCCAGCAGTGAAGGGCGGGTTAGCACAGATACGCAGTATTTT
>TRBJ1-4|NA|NA|TRBV28|14
CASRSGIVNEKLFF
TGTGCCAGCCGCTCCGGGATTGTTAATGAAAAACTGTTTTTT
>TRBJ2-6|NA|NA|TRBV15|15
CATSRQATGANVLTF
TGTGCCACCAGCAGACAGGCCACTGGGGCCAACGTCCTGACTTTC
>TRBJ1-1|NA|NA|TRBV5-5|15
CASSWWPVGDTEAFF
TGTGCCAGCAGCTGGTGGCCGGTAGGGGACACTGAAGCTTTCTTT
>TRBJ2-7|TRBD2|NA|TRBV10-2|15
CASSESIAGPYEQYF
TGCGCCAGCAGTGAGTCGATAGCGGGGCCCTACGAGCAGTACTTC
>TRBJ2-7|NA|NA|TRBV19|15
CASSIQGGLPYEQYF
TGTGCCAGTAGTATCCAGGGGGGCCTCCCCTACGAGCAGTACTTC
>TRBJ1-2|TRBD1|NA|TRBV18|15
CASSRFDRGFYGYTF
TGTGCCAGCTCACGCTTCGACAGGGGGTTCTATGGCTACACCTTC
>TRBJ1-5|NA|NA|TRBV7-2|17
CASSRGGGGQSNQPQHF
TGTGCCAGCAGCCGGGGGGGAGGGGGGCAGAGCAATCAGCCCCAGCATTTT
>TRBJ2-1|TRBD1|NA|TRBV6-5|15
CASSPAGTGKNEQFF
TGTGCCAGCAGTCCGGCCGGGACAGGTAAAAATGAGCAGTTCTTC
>TRBJ1-5|NA|few|TRBV5-5|15
CASSFVPGGNQPQHF
TGTGCCAGCAGCTTCGTTCCCGGGGGCAATCAGCCCCAGCATTTT
>TRBJ2-6|NA|NA|TRBV4-1|15
CASSPHSSGANVLTF
TGCGCCAGCAGCCCCCATAGCTCTGGGGCCAACGTCCTGACTTTC
>TRBJ2-6|TRBD1|NA|TRBV29-1|16
CSVPDRGMSGANVLTF
TGCAGCGTCCCTGACAGGGGGATGTCTGGGGCCAACGTCCTGACTTTC
>TRBJ2-5|TRBD2|NA|TRBV5-1|15
CASSRTSCQQETQYF
TGCGCCAGCAGCCGGACTAGCTGCCAACAAGAGACCCAGTACTTC
>TRBJ2-7|NA|NA|TRBV7-8|13
CASSALTGAEQYF
TGTGCCAGCAGCGCCTTAACAGGTGCCGAGCAGTACTTC
>TRBJ1-6|NA|NA|TRBV21-1|15
CASSKVGAGYSPLHF
TGTGCCAGCAGCAAAGTAGGGGCAGGGTACTCACCCCTCCACTTT
>TRBJ2-3|TRBD2|once|TRBV19|15
CASSSSRGGTDTQYF
TGTGCCAGTAGTTCCTCGCGGGGGGGCACAGATACGCAGTATTTT
>TRBJ2-7|TRBD1|NA|TRBV4-1|15
CASSQDNRGSYEQYF
TGCGCCAGCAGCCAAGATAACAGGGGGTCCTACGAGCAGTACTTC
>TRBJ1-4|TRBD1|NA|TRBV4-3|16
CASSPDRGPVNEKLFF
TGCGCCAGCAGCCCGGACAGGGGGCCGGTTAATGAAAAACTGTTTTTT
>TRBJ1-2|NA|few|TRBV2|15
CARGRGAGRANGYTF
TGTGCCAGAGGGCGCGGGGCGGGGAGGGCTAATGGCTACACCTTC
>TRBJ2-1|TRBD2|NA|TRBV10-1|13
CASSGLAGGEQFF
TGCGCCAGCAGTGGTCTAGCGGGTGGTGAGCAGTTCTTC
>TRBJ2-2|NA|NA|TRBV6-1|14
CASSFGRSTGELFF
TGTGCTAGCAGTTTTGGGAGGTCCACCGGGGAGCTGTTTTTT
>TRBJ2-5|TRBD2|NA|TRBV11-2|16
CASNQNSGGARETQYF
TGTGCCAGCAATCAAAATAGCGGGGGGGCCCGGGAGACCCAGTACTTC
>TRBJ2-3|NA|NA|TRBV25-1|14
CASSESTVRNTQYF
TGTGCCAGCAGTGAATCGACAGTTCGAAATACGCAGTATTTT
>TRBJ1-1|TRBD1|NA|TRBV5-1|16
CASSPQGEVPPTEAFF
TGCGCCAGCAGCCCACAGGGGGAGGTTCCCCCCACTGAAGCTTTCTTT
>TRBJ1-2|TRBD1|NA|TRBV14|13
CASSQDRGGSSTF
TGTGCCAGCAGCCAAGATCGAGGGGGCTCAAGTACCTTC
>TRBJ1-2|NA|NA|TRBV4-1|14
CASSQESLRHGYTF
TGCGCCAGCAGCCAAGAAAGCCTGAGGCATGGCTACACCTTC
>TRBJ2-5|TRBD2|NA|TRBV18|15
CASSPPTSGWETQYF
TGTGCCAGCTCACCGCCGACTAGCGGGTGGGAGACCCAGTACTTC
>TRBJ2-1|TRBD1|once|TRBV7-6|13
CASSTSTGREQFF
TGTGCCAGCAGCACTTCGACAGGGCGCGAGCAGTTCTTC
>TRBJ2-1|NA|NA|TRBV19|14
CASSNPPGKEEQFF
TGTGCCAGTAGTAACCCGCCCGGGAAGGAGGAGCAGTTCTTC
>TRBJ2-1|TRBD2|NA|TRBV7-3|14
CASSSGLAGGLQFF
TGTGCCAGCAGCTCCGGACTAGCGGGGGGGCTTCAGTTCTTC
>TRBJ1-6|TRBD1|few|TRBV9|16
CASSPGQGAYNSPLHF
TGTGCCAGCAGCCCAGGACAGGGGGCCTATAATTCACCCCTCCACTTT
>TRBJ2-5|NA|NA|TRBV5-1|14
CASSPAQVGETQYF
TGCGCCAGCAGCCCCGCCCAGGTTGGAGAGACCCAGTACTTC
>TRBJ1-5|NA|NA|TRBV5-5|15
CASSKGTFGNQPQHF
TGTGCCAGCAGCAAAGGGACTTTCGGCAATCAGCCCCAGCATTTT